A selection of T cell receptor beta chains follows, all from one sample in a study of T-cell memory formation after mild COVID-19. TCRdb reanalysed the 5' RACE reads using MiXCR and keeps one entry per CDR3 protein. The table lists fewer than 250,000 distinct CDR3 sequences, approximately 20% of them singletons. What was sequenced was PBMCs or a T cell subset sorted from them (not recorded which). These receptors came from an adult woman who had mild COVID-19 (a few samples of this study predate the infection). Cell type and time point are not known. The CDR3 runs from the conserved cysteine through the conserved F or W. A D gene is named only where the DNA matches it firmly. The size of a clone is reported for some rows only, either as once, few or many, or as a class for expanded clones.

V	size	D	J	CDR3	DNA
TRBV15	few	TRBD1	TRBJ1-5	CATSPSPGGHQPQHF	TGTGCCACCAGCCCTTCGCCAGGGGGGCATCAGCCCCAGCATTTT
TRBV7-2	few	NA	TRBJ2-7	CASSSAPGASYEQYF	TGTGCCAGCAGCTCAGCTCCGGGAGCTTCCTACGAGCAGTACTTC
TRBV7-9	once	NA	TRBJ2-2	CASSLVGGNTGELFF	TGTGCCAGCAGCTTAGTTGGAGGGAACACCGGGGAGCTGTTTTTT
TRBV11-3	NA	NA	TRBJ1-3	CASSLSGAGNTIYF	TGTGCCAGCAGCTTATCAGGGGCTGGAAACACCATATATTTT
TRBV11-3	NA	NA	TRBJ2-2	CASSRGVGEALFF	TGTGCCAGCAGCCGAGGGGTAGGGGAAGCGCTGTTTTTT
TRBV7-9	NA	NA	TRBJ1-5	CASSLDFQGKGQPQHF	TGTGCCAGCAGCTTAGACTTCCAGGGGAAGGGGCAGCCCCAGCATTTT
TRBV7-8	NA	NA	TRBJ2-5	CASSPAGSGRGSETQYF	TGTGCCAGCAGCCCAGCGGGTTCGGGCAGGGGTTCGGAGACCCAGTACTTC
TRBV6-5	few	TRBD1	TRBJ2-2	CASSYSRRGQELFF	TGTGCCAGCAGTTACTCCCGCAGGGGGCAGGAGCTGTTTTTT
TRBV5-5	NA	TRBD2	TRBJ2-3	CASSLVGLAADTQYF	TGTGCCAGCAGCTTGGTTGGACTAGCGGCAGATACGCAGTATTTT
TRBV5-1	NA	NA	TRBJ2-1	CASSRIRGLRNEQFF	TGCGCCAGCAGCCGGATTAGGGGATTACGCAATGAGCAGTTCTTC
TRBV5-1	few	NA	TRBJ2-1	CASAYSYNEQFF	TGCGCCAGCGCCTATTCATACAATGAGCAGTTCTTC
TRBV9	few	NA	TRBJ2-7	CASSVAGQGRGEQYF	TGTGCCAGCAGCGTAGCTGGTCAGGGGCGAGGAGAGCAGTACTTC